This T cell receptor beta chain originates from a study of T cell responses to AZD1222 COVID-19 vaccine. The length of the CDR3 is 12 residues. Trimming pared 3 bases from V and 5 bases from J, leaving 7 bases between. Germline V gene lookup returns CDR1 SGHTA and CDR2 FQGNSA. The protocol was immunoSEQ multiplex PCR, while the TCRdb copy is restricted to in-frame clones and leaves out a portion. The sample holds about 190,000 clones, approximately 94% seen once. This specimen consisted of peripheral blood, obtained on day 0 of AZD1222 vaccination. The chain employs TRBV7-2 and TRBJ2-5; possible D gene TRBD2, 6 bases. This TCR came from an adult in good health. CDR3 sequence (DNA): TGTGCCAGCAGCTTCCGGGGGGAGACCCAGTACTTC. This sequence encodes CASSFRGETQYF.